This is a list of T cell receptor beta chains from one sample in a study of blood T cell repertoires in COVID-19. TCRdb keeps only in-frame clones here, not all; method: immunoSEQ multiplex PCR. The table shows 400,000 to 450,000 clones, with roughly 91% occurring only once. Sequenced sample: PBMCs or T cells enriched from blood (not recorded which). These receptors came from a man younger than 35 who had recovered from COVID-19. Both conserved end residues are part of each CDR3.

TRBV2,TRBJ2-2,CASSEGVGSGELFF
TRBV27,TRBJ1-1,CASKDPGVLTEAFF
TRBV5-6,TRBJ1-1,CASSGQVMVSLTGHEAFF
TRBV15,TRBJ1-6,CATSRRGSRKGSPLHF
TRBV5-1,TRBJ1-4,CASSYRVSEKLFF
TRBV7-9,TRBJ1-2,CASSPYSNYGYTF
TRBV27,TRBJ1-2,CASSLSAVWGDGYTF
TRBV27,TRBJ2-7,CASSLFGGYYEQYF
TRBV5-6,TRBJ1-6,CASSSRTENSPLHF
TRBV29-1,TRBJ2-7,CSANRGSSYEQYF
TRBV7-9,TRBJ2-1,CASSPFEGDGYDEQFF
TRBV6-5,TRBJ1-4,CASSYFPGQGWKKLFF
TRBV25-1,TRBJ1-2,CASQMTGSYGYTF
TRBV12-5,TRBJ1-2,CASGLVQRTVSYGYTF
TRBV2,TRBJ2-3,CARGRDSTDTQYF
TRBV11-3,TRBJ1-4,CASSHQGPPNEKLFF
TRBV18,TRBJ1-6,CASSPPGRDSPLHF
TRBV29-1,TRBJ1-1,CSVERNTEAFF
TRBV18,TRBJ1-2,CASSPRGGDGYTF
TRBV14,TRBJ2-1,CASSQLAGGANEQFF
TRBV10-3,TRBJ1-1,CAISEGGLGTFF
TRBV14,TRBJ1-1,CASREEGDTEAFF
TRBV25-1,TRBJ2-4,CASSPTGLAKNIQYF
TRBV11-2,TRBJ1-1,CASSGTQGPVGTEAFF
TRBV7-3,TRBJ2-2,CASSLMDRVYAGELFF
TRBV19,TRBJ1-1,CASSIIAGATEAFF
TRBV4-1,TRBJ2-1,CASSRKRDYGYNEQFF
TRBV4-1,TRBJ2-6,CASSQRNPSGANVLTF
TRBV19,TRBJ1-1,CASSIGEASPSINTEAFF
TRBV5-1,TRBJ2-5,CASNLGGLGETQYF
TRBV6-5,TRBJ2-3,CATTDRGLGDTQYF
TRBV29-1,TRBJ1-1,CSVTQRTLNTEAFF
TRBV12-3/TRBV12-4,TRBJ1-1,CASSSPGRTSGVF
TRBV27,TRBJ2-7,CASSTKRESPLRQYF
TRBV10-3,TRBJ1-1,CAIKPYDTPTEAFF
TRBV28,TRBJ1-5,CATYPTGSPYSNQPQHF
TRBV7-9,TRBJ1-1,CASSPRDTEAFF
TRBV2,TRBJ2-7,CASKYGQGPYEQYF
TRBV4-2,TRBJ2-3,CASKSSEPSPGDTQYF
TRBV9,TRBJ2-3,CASSVSSGGYTDTQYF
TRBV18,TRBJ1-5,CASSKYRDSNQPQHF
TRBV7-2,TRBJ1-4,CASSLGQGVNEKLFF
TRBV29-1,TRBJ1-4,CSVPAAGNEKLFF
TRBV2,TRBJ1-6,CASRDDSNSPLHF
TRBV5-4,TRBJ2-5,CASSTSTLPETQYF
TRBV9,TRBJ1-2,CASSPNGNYGYTF
TRBV19,TRBJ1-4,CASSTYRVATNEKLFF
TRBV28,TRBJ1-1,CASSLGTKQGASTEAFF
TRBV3-1/TRBV3-2,TRBJ1-3,CASSQAGPGNTIYF
TRBV6-5,TRBJ1-6,CASSPQGKNSPLHF
TRBV6-5,TRBJ2-3,CASRSAGVDTQYF
TRBV5-4,TRBJ2-3,CASSPAGGIRTDTQYF
TRBV2,TRBJ2-2,CASRHENANTGELFF
TRBV30,TRBJ1-2,CAVLKNRGPGYGYTF
TRBV7-9,TRBJ1-2,CASSLDSGFGYTF
TRBV3-1/TRBV3-2,TRBJ2-3,CASSHGGGRALGTDTQYF
TRBV27,TRBJ1-1,CASRRLNTEAFF
TRBV5-1,TRBJ1-1,CASTPSTDRNTEAFF
TRBV19,TRBJ1-5,CASSIGQGLQPQHF
TRBV2,TRBJ1-1,CASKRTENTEAFF